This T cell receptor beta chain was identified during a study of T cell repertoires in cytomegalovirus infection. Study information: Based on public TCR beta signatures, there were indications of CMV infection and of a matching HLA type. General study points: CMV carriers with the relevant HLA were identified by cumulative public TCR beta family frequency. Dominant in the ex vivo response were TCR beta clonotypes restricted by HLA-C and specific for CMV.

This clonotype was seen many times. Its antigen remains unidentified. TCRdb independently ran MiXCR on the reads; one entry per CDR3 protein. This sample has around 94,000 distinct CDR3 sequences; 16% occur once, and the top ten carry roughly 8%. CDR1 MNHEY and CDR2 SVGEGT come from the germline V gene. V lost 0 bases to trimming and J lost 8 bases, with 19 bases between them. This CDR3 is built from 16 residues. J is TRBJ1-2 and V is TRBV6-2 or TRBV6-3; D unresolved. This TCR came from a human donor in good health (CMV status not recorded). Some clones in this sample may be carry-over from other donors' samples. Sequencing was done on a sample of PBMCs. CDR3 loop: CASSYSTSGQTRGYTF. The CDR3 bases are TGTGCCAGCAGTTACTCTACCTCCGGGCAAACGCGCGGCTACACCTTC.